Following are 6 T cell receptor delta chains from one sample sequenced in a study of gamma delta lymphoproliferative disorders and STAT genes. TCRdb used CATT to re-call clones from the multiplex PCR reads. The sample lists over a thousand delta-chain clones, approximately 2.9% seen once, with 55% to 70% in the top ten. Sequencing used genomic DNA taken from PBMCs of patients and controls. Sequencing was done on a sample of blood. These receptors were taken from a human donor with gamma-delta T-cell large granular lymphocyte leukemia.

Turning to this clone: Since a far larger clone is one base different, this is likely a read error. Within the sample, other DNA sequences also encode this same CDR3. The rearrangement links TRDV1 to TRDJ1; the match to TRDD2 covers 9 bases. Germline CDR1 and CDR2: TSWWSYY and QGS. The V and J ends lost 9 bases and 0 bases, in that order; junction bases with no gene match: 29. This CDR3 region has 22 residues. The CDR3 nucleotides read TGTGCTCTGGGCCTTCCTACTGGGCGTCTGGGTCTGGTAATCCCCCACACCGATAAACTCATCTTT. This gives the protein CALGLPTGRLGLVIPHTDKLIF.

This clone was counted between two and nine times. The protein that TCRdb holds for this DNA derives from a much larger clone and differs from the translated DNA at residue 6, which likely indicates a read error; the protein shown here is translated from the DNA. The gene calls are TRDV1 and TRDJ1; D assignment may be TRDD2 or TRDD3 (9 bases each). There are 22 residues in the CDR3. CDR1 and CDR2 from the germline V gene are TSWWSYY and QGS. The V end was cut by 1 base, the J end by 11 bases, with 41 bases between. The CDR3 DNA sequence: TGTGCTCTTGGGGAACACGCGCCTTCCTACAGAATACGGGGGATACCAGGGAATGAGCTCATCTTT. It encodes CALGEHAPSYRIRGIPGNELIF.

This clone was counted only a few times. The translation of this DNA and the TCRdb protein of a much larger clone differ at residue 4, probably owing to a read error; the protein shown here is translated from the DNA. This rearrangement joins TRDV1 to TRDJ1; a weak D match, TRDD2 (5 bases). Germline V gene data show CDR1 as TSWWSYY and CDR2 as QGS. The CDR3 extends over 19 amino acids. This chain's CDR3 is CALREAAPYQPSYTDKLIF. CDR3 DNA: TGTGCTCTTAGGGAAGCCGCTCCCTACCAGCCTTCGTACACCGATAAACTCATCTTT.

To note about this clone: TCRdb shows a much larger clone's protein in place of this DNA's translation, and the two differ at residue 14, likely through a read error; the protein shown is translated from the DNA. V and J are TRDV2 and TRDJ1, with 9 bases fitting TRDD3. CDR3 length: 17 amino acids. The germline gives CDR1 GEAIGNYY, CDR2 EKD. CDR3 loop: CACDTLTGGTYTDRLIF. CDR3 in DNA: TGTGCCTGTGACACCCTTACTGGGGGAACGTACACCGATAGACTCATCTTT.

Comment on this clone: TCRdb's listed protein matches a much larger clone and diverges from this DNA's translation at residue 4, likely through a read error; the protein shown comes from the DNA. The chain is built from TRDV1 and TRDJ1; D not certain. Germline CDR1 is TSWWSYY and CDR2 is QGS. The length of the CDR3 is 16 residues. The CDR3 DNA reads as TGTGCTCTTAGGGAACAACCCGGGGCGTACACCGATAAACTCATCTTT. Its protein is CALREQPGAYTDKLIF.

This clone is medium-sized (0.01 to 0.1%) by share. The rearrangement joins TRDV2 to TRDJ1, with 13 bases lining up with TRDD3. J lost 0 bases, V lost 1 base, and 13 bases had no gene match. The CDR3 spans 20 residues. Germline lookup yields CDR1 GEAIGNYY and CDR2 EKD. The CDR3: CACDTRYWGIRGLYTDKLIF. Here the CDR3 DNA reads TGTGCCTGTGACACGCGGTACTGGGGGATACGGGGCCTGTACACCGATAAACTCATCTTT.